This T cell receptor (beta chain) was obtained from a study of identical twins. Study-wide findings and caveats: Partial confounding of zero-insertion analyses by invariant MAIT and iNKT cells was possible.

V trimming: 1 base; J trimming: 0 bases; junction bases outside the gene matches: 12. The CDR3 is 20 amino acids. In germline, CDR1 is LGHDT, CDR2 YNNKEL (reference sequence). To note about this clonotype: Its antigen is not known.

MiXCR was run by TCRdb on the 5' RACE reads, yielding one entry per CDR3 protein. Of fewer than 550,000 distinct CDR3 sequences in the sample, nearly 15% were seen once. These same records also appear under a second study, on yellow fever vaccine responses in identical twins. That paper states: The T cell response to vaccination in identical twins was reportedly partly convergent and partly personalized.

V is TRBV3-1 and J is TRBJ2-2; 9 nucleotides match TRBD2. The sequencing input was CD4+ T cells sorted from blood. This clonotype was obtained from a woman aged 18-30 years in good health. The CDR3 protein is CASSQVSLAGGQANTGELFF. The DNA for the CDR3 is TGTGCCAGCAGCCAAGTTTCCCTCGCGGGAGGGCAGGCGAACACCGGGGAGCTGTTTTTT.